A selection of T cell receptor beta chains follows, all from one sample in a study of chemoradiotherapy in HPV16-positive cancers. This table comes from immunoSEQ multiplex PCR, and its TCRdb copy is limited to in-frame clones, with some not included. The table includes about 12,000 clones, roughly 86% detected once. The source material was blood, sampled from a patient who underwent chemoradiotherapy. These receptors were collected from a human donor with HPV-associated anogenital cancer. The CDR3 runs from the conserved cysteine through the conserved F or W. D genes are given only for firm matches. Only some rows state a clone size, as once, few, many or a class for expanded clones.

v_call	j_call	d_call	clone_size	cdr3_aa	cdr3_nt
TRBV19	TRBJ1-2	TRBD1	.	CASSIGTGWNGYTF	TGTGCCAGTAGTATAGGGACAGGATGGAATGGCTACACCTTC
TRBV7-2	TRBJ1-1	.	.	CASSLVASMGNTEAFF	TGTGCCAGCAGCTTAGTAGCTTCCATGGGGAACACTGAAGCTTTCTTT
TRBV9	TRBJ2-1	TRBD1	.	CASSVPGGFNEQFF	TGTGCCAGCAGCGTACCAGGGGGCTTCAATGAGCAGTTCTTC
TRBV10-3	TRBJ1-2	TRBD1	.	CAISESISGQGRGYTF	TGTGCCATCAGTGAGTCGATTTCGGGACAGGGAAGAGGCTACACCTTC
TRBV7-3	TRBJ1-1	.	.	CASSDSPEGTEAFF	TGTGCCAGCAGTGATAGTCCCGAGGGCACTGAAGCTTTCTTT
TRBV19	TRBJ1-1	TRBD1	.	CASSAAQQGAGTEAFF	TGTGCCAGTAGTGCCGCCCAACAGGGGGCAGGCACTGAAGCTTTCTTT
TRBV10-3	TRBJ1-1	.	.	CAISEQGNTEAFF	TGTGCCATCAGTGAACAGGGAAACACTGAAGCTTTCTTT
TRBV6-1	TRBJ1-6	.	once	CASSEAFSWGRDNSPLHF	TGTGCCAGCAGTGAAGCGTTTAGTTGGGGGCGCGATAATTCACCCCTCCACTTT
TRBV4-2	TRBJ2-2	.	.	CASSKDSANTGELFF	TGTGCCAGCAGCAAGGACAGTGCCAACACCGGGGAGCTGTTTTTT
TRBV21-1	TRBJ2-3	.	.	CASSKVCHLCRQERTVGCTDTQYF	TGTGCCAGCAGCAAAGTTTGTCATTTATGTCGACAGGAACGAACCGTCGGGTGCACAGATACGCAGTATTTT
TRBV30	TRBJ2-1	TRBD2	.	CAWSHGSGVGNEQFF	TGTGCCTGGAGTCACGGTAGCGGGGTGGGCAATGAGCAGTTCTTC
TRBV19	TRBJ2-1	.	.	CASSIIGTQGVYEQFF	TGTGCCAGTAGTATAATTGGGACTCAGGGGGTATATGAGCAGTTCTTC
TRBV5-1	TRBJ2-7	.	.	CASSYREFDEQYF	TGCGCCAGCAGCTACAGGGAGTTCGACGAGCAGTACTTC
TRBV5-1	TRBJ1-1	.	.	CASSLRARGSGGTEAFF	TGCGCCAGCAGCCTGAGGGCACGGGGATCGGGAGGTACTGAAGCTTTCTTT
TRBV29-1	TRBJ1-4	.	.	CSVVPRSTNEKLFF	TGCAGCGTTGTCCCCCGGTCAACTAATGAAAAACTGTTTTTT
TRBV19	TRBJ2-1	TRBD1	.	CASSIAAGTGAGQFF	TGTGCCAGTAGTATAGCCGCCGGGACAGGAGCGGGGCAGTTCTTC
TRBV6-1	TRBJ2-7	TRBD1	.	CASSGDRRAHEQYF	TGTGCCAGCAGTGGGGACAGACGAGCGCACGAGCAGTACTTC
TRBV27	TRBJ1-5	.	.	CASSLSLANQPQHF	TGTGCCAGCAGTTTATCGCTAGCTAATCAGCCCCAGCATTTT